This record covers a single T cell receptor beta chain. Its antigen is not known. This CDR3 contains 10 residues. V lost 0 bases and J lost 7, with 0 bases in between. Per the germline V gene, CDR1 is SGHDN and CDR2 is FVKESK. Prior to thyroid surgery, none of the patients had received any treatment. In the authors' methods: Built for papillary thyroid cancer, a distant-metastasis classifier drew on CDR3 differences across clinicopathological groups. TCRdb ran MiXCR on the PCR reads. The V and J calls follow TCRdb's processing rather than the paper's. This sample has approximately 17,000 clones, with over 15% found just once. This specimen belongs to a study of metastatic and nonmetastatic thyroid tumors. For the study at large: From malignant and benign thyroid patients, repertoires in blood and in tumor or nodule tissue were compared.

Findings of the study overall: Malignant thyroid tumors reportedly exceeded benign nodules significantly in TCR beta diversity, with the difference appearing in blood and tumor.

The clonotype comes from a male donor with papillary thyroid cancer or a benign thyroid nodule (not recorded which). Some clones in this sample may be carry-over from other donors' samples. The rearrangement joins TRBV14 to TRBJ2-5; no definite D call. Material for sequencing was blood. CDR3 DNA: TGTGCCAGCAGCCAAGAGACCCAGTACTTC. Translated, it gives CASSQETQYF.